The following is a T cell receptor beta chain sequence with its context. The data stem from a study of PD-1 and CTLA-4 blockade in melanoma. Germline lookup yields CDR1 SGDLS and CDR2 YYNGEE. This CDR3 is 14 amino acids long. Deletions cut 4 bases from V and 6 bases from J, with 16 bases between. The table came from immunoSEQ multiplex PCR; TCRdb's copy has only in-frame clones and leaves some out. There are roughly 21,000 clones in the sample; about nine tenths occur only once, and 7.8% lies in the top ten. The sequence was obtained from a human donor with melanoma. This specimen was CD8+ T cells from peripheral blood, taken before anti-PD-1 treatment. The chain links TRBV9 to TRBJ1-2; D gene ambiguous. CDR3 in amino acids: CASSRTQVSDGYTF. Here the CDR3 DNA reads TGTGCCAGCAGCCGTACTCAAGTCAGCGATGGCTACACCTTC.